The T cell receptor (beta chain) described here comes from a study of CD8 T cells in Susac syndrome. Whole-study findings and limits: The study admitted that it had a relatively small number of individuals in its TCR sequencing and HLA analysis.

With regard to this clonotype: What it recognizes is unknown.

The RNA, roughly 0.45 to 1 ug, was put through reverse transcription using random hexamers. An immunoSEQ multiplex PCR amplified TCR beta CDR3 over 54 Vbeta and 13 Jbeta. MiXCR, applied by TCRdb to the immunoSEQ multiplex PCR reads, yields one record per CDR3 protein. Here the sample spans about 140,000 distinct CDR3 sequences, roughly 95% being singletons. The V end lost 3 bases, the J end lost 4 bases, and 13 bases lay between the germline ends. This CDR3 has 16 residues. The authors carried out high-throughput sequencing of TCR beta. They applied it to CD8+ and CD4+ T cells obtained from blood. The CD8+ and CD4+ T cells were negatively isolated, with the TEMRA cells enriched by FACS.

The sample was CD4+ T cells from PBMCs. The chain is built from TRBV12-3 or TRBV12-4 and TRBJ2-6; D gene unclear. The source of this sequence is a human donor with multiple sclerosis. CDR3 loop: CASSFGGSSGANVLTF. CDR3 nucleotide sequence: TGTGCCAGCAGTTTCGGTGGATCATCCGGGGCCAACGTCCTGACTTTC.